This record concerns one T cell receptor beta chain sequence. Antigen specificity is unknown. The data were taken from a study of early T cells in non-severe SARS-CoV-2 infection. General study results and limits: Matching with VDJdb favored anti-spike CD8 responses (missing private and CD4 specificities).

V was pared by 3 bases and J by 3 bases, with 11 bases between. Germline CDR1 reads MNHEY; CDR2 reads SMNVEV (reference sequence). This CDR3 is 15 amino acids long. Individual cDNA molecules carried attached unique molecular identifiers. In TCRdb, the 5' RACE reads were re-called with MiXCR into one record per CDR3 protein. Here the sample spans around 99,000 distinct CDR3 sequences, around 17% being singletons. Specimen: whole blood, collected at baseline. The rearrangement joins TRBV27 to TRBJ2-2; D is possibly TRBD1 or TRBD2 (6 bases each). This TCR was sampled from an adult who was a healthcare worker with PCR-confirmed SARS-CoV-2 infection or an uninfected control (not recorded which). The DNA of the CDR3 is TGTGCCAGCAGTTTGGAGGGGGTTGACACCGGGGAGCTGTTTTTT. This encodes CASSLEGVDTGELFF.